This TCR beta chain derives from a study of graft-versus-host responses after intestinal transplantation. Across the whole study: Transplant types were multivisceral, liver-intestinal, or isolated intestinal. Recipients across the board were started on anti-thymocyte globulin induction, then kept on tacrolimus and steroids for about 3 years. General study findings and limits: The authors found GvH clones in recipient marrow, some appearing first in ileum or blood. There was an association between peak levels of circulating GvH clones and early post-transplant HvG declines.

TCRdb's copy holds only in-frame clones and misses some; the assay was immunoSEQ multiplex PCR. The sample carries about 86,000 clones, 88% recorded once. Points on this clone: The antigen remains undetermined.

The material was unstimulated CD4+ T cells sorted from spleen or lymph node cells, obtained before transplant. This TCR derives from a human donor who was the organ donor for an intestinal transplant.

The CDR3 DNA reads TGTGCCAGCAGCCCCAACCCCCAGGGGTACCACGAGCAGTACTTC. Translating gives CASSPNPQGYHEQYF. The chain carries TRBV5-4 and TRBJ2-7, with D perhaps TRBD1 (6 bases). CDR3 length equals 15 residues. Germline assignment: CDR1 SGHNT and CDR2 YYREEE (reference sequence). Trimming took 4 bases from V and 5 from J, leaving 19 bases between them.